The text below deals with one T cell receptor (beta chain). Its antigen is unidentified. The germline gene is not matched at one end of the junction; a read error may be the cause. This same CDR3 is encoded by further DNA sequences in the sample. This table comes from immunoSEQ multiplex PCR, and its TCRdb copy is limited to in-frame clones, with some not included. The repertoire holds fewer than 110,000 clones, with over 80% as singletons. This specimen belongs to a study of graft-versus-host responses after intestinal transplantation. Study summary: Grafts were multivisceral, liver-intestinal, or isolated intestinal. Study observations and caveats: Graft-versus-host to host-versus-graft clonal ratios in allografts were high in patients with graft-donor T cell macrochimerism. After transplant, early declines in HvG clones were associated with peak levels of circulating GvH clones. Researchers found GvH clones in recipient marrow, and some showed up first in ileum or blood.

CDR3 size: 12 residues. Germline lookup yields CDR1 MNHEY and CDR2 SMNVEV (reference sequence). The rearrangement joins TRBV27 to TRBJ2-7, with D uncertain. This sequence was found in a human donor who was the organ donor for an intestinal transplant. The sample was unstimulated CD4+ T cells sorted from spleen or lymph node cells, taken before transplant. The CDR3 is CASSLLFGEQYF. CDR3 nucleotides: TGTGCCAGCAGCTTATTATTTGGGGAGCAGTACTTC.